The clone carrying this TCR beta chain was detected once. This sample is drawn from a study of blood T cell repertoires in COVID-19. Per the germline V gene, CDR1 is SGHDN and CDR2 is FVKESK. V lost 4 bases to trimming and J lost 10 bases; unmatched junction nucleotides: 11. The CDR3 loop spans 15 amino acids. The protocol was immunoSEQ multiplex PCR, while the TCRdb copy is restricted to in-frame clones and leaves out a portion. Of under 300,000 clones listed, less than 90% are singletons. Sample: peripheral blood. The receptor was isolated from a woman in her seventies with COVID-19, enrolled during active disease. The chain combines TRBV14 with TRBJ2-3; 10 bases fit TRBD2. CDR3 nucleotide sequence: TGTGCCAGCAGCCCTAGCGGGGGCCCTACGTTGGCGCAGTATTTT. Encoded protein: CASSPSGGPTLAQYF.